These T cell receptor beta chains were read from a single sample in a study of blood T cells in healthy people across ages. Using its own MiXCR run on the 5' RACE reads, TCRdb lists one record per CDR3 protein. The data contain 790,000 or so distinct CDR3 sequences, 46% of them singletons. The sample taken for sequencing was blood. All receptors come from a man older than 75 in good health. Each CDR3 is given with its conserved first and last residue. Each record gives: V gene, D gene, J gene, clone size, CDR3 protein, CDR3 DNA. The D gene is left open where the match is weak. The size of a clone is reported for some rows only, either as once, few or many, or as a class for expanded clones.

V gene: TRBV6-6
D gene: TRBD2
J gene: TRBJ2-7
clone size: few
CDR3 protein: CASSGLAGGLYEQYF
CDR3 DNA: TGTGCCAGCAGTGGACTAGCGGGAGGACTCTACGAGCAGTACTTC

V gene: TRBV12-3/TRBV12-4
D gene: TRBD1
J gene: TRBJ2-5
clone size: few
CDR3 protein: CASRRTGIKGTQYF
CDR3 DNA: TGTGCCAGCAGACGGACAGGGATCAAAGGGACCCAGTACTTC

V gene: TRBV29-1
D gene: .
J gene: TRBJ2-6
clone size: many
CDR3 protein: CSVRGVYLSGGPNDVLTF
CDR3 DNA: TGCAGCGTTCGGGGAGTCTACCTCTCTGGTGGGCCCAACGACGTCCTGACTTTC

V gene: TRBV12-3/TRBV12-4
D gene: TRBD2
J gene: TRBJ2-5
clone size: many
CDR3 protein: CASSRTSGSWETQYF
CDR3 DNA: TGTGCCAGCAGCCGGACTAGCGGGAGTTGGGAGACCCAGTACTTC

V gene: TRBV4-1
D gene: TRBD2
J gene: TRBJ2-1
clone size: .
CDR3 protein: CASSQDKGLAGVDNEQFF
CDR3 DNA: TGCGCCAGCAGCCAAGATAAGGGACTAGCGGGAGTCGACAATGAGCAGTTCTTC

V gene: TRBV20-1
D gene: .
J gene: TRBJ2-5
clone size: .
CDR3 protein: CSANAPGRPYF
CDR3 DNA: TGCAGTGCTAACGCACCGGGACGGCCGTACTTC

V gene: TRBV12-3/TRBV12-4
D gene: .
J gene: TRBJ2-3
clone size: .
CDR3 protein: CTSSLTKTTDTQYF
CDR3 DNA: TGTACCAGCAGTTTAACTAAAACCACAGATACGCAGTATTTT

V gene: TRBV9
D gene: TRBD2
J gene: TRBJ2-7
clone size: .
CDR3 protein: CASSPLTSGAEQYF
CDR3 DNA: TGTGCCAGCAGCCCCTTGACTAGCGGGGCCGAGCAGTACTTC

V gene: TRBV20-1
D gene: .
J gene: TRBJ1-6
clone size: .
CDR3 protein: CSASGQPGSSPLHF
CDR3 DNA: TGCAGTGCTAGCGGGCAGCCAGGGTCTTCACCCCTCCACTTT

V gene: TRBV30
D gene: TRBD2
J gene: TRBJ2-5
clone size: .
CDR3 protein: CAVQGLAGEETQYF
CDR3 DNA: TGTGCTGTGCAGGGACTAGCGGGTGAAGAGACCCAGTACTTC

V gene: TRBV5-1
D gene: .
J gene: TRBJ2-3
clone size: .
CDR3 protein: CASSLAWTDTQYF
CDR3 DNA: TGCGCCAGCAGCTTGGCCTGGACAGATACGCAGTATTTT

V gene: TRBV21-1
D gene: .
J gene: TRBJ1-6
clone size: .
CDR3 protein: CASTRRLRQVNSPLHF
CDR3 DNA: TGTGCCAGCACCAGACGGCTAAGACAGGTTAATTCACCCCTCCACTTT

V gene: TRBV10-3
D gene: TRBD1
J gene: TRBJ1-2
clone size: few
CDR3 protein: CAISLDRTYGGYTF
CDR3 DNA: TGTGCCATCAGTCTGGACAGGACGTATGGGGGCTACACCTTC

V gene: TRBV6-1
D gene: TRBD1
J gene: TRBJ1-2
clone size: few
CDR3 protein: CASSERQGEDGYTF
CDR3 DNA: TGTGCCAGCAGCGAGAGACAGGGAGAGGATGGCTACACCTTC

V gene: TRBV7-3
D gene: TRBD2
J gene: TRBJ2-5
clone size: .
CDR3 protein: CASSSRGTSQETQYF
CDR3 DNA: TGTGCCAGCAGCTCCCGCGGGACTAGTCAAGAGACCCAGTACTTC

V gene: TRBV20-1
D gene: .
J gene: TRBJ1-4
clone size: few
CDR3 protein: CSARAVSGEKLFF
CDR3 DNA: TGCAGTGCTAGAGCGGTCAGTGGTGAAAAACTGTTTTTT

V gene: TRBV12-3/TRBV12-4
D gene: TRBD2
J gene: TRBJ2-3
clone size: many
CDR3 protein: CASSQDGLARGTQYF
CDR3 DNA: TGTGCCAGCAGTCAGGACGGACTAGCGAGAGGTACGCAGTATTTT

V gene: TRBV12-3/TRBV12-4
D gene: .
J gene: TRBJ1-4
clone size: .
CDR3 protein: CASSLPGSTNEKLFF
CDR3 DNA: TGTGCCAGCAGTTTACCAGGGTCAACTAATGAAAAACTGTTTTTT

V gene: TRBV4-1
D gene: .
J gene: TRBJ2-5
clone size: .
CDR3 protein: CASSQEGGSEETQYF
CDR3 DNA: TGCGCCAGCAGCCAAGAAGGTGGCAGCGAAGAGACCCAGTACTTC

V gene: TRBV7-2
D gene: .
J gene: TRBJ2-1
clone size: few
CDR3 protein: CASSPSRVSYNEQFF
CDR3 DNA: TGTGCCAGCAGCCCGTCACGAGTCTCCTACAATGAGCAGTTCTTC

V gene: TRBV15
D gene: .
J gene: TRBJ2-2
clone size: .
CDR3 protein: CATSRDRSGTTNTGELFF
CDR3 DNA: TGTGCCACCAGCAGAGATAGGTCAGGGACAACGAACACCGGGGAGCTGTTTTTT

V gene: TRBV11-3
D gene: TRBD2
J gene: TRBJ2-1
clone size: .
CDR3 protein: CASSSGRAGGDEQFF
CDR3 DNA: TGTGCCAGCAGCTCGGGACGAGCGGGAGGCGATGAGCAGTTCTTC

V gene: TRBV4-1
D gene: .
J gene: TRBJ1-5
clone size: .
CDR3 protein: CASSPETENSNQPQHF
CDR3 DNA: TGCGCCAGCAGCCCCGAGACAGAAAATAGCAATCAGCCCCAGCATTTT

V gene: TRBV12-3/TRBV12-4
D gene: TRBD2
J gene: TRBJ2-5
clone size: .
CDR3 protein: CASSKQGLAVQETQYF
CDR3 DNA: TGTGCCAGCAGTAAGCAGGGACTAGCGGTCCAAGAGACCCAGTACTTC

V gene: TRBV6-6
D gene: TRBD2
J gene: TRBJ2-4
clone size: few
CDR3 protein: CASSSLADLAKNIQYF
CDR3 DNA: TGTGCCAGCAGCAGTCTAGCGGACCTAGCCAAAAACATTCAGTACTTC

V gene: TRBV29-1
D gene: .
J gene: TRBJ2-1
clone size: .
CDR3 protein: CGVVTGSYNEQFF
CDR3 DNA: TGCGGCGTTGTTACAGGATCCTATAATGAGCAGTTCTTC

V gene: TRBV29-1
D gene: TRBD2
J gene: TRBJ2-1
clone size: .
CDR3 protein: CSVEVGRANNKQFF
CDR3 DNA: TGCAGCGTTGAAGTCGGGAGGGCCAACAATAAGCAGTTCTTC

V gene: TRBV29-1
D gene: .
J gene: TRBJ2-1
clone size: .
CDR3 protein: CSVSGQSSYNEQFF
CDR3 DNA: TGCAGCGTTTCCGGACAGAGTTCCTACAATGAGCAGTTCTTC

V gene: TRBV29-1
D gene: TRBD2
J gene: TRBJ2-1
clone size: many
CDR3 protein: CSVETAGGGGNEQFF
CDR3 DNA: TGCAGCGTTGAAACGGCGGGAGGGGGGGGCAATGAGCAGTTCTTC

V gene: TRBV20-1
D gene: .
J gene: TRBJ2-1
clone size: few
CDR3 protein: CSARDGRESYNEQFF
CDR3 DNA: TGCAGTGCTAGAGATGGGCGTGAATCCTACAATGAGCAGTTCTTC

V gene: TRBV28
D gene: TRBD2
J gene: TRBJ2-1
clone size: .
CDR3 protein: CASSPRLALTNEQFF
CDR3 DNA: TGTGCCAGCAGTCCGAGACTAGCGCTTACCAATGAGCAGTTCTTC

V gene: TRBV5-1
D gene: .
J gene: TRBJ2-3
clone size: .
CDR3 protein: CASSQQQGTDTQYF
CDR3 DNA: TGCGCCAGCAGCCAGCAGCAGGGCACAGATACGCAGTATTTT

V gene: TRBV24-1
D gene: TRBD2
J gene: TRBJ2-3
clone size: few
CDR3 protein: CATSDPGTSGSYTDTQYF
CDR3 DNA: TGTGCCACCAGTGATCCAGGGACTAGCGGGTCGTACACAGATACGCAGTATTTT

V gene: TRBV24-1
D gene: .
J gene: TRBJ2-1
clone size: .
CDR3 protein: CATAQGGEQFF
CDR3 DNA: TGTGCCACCGCGCAGGGTGGCGAGCAGTTCTTC

V gene: TRBV9
D gene: .
J gene: TRBJ2-7
clone size: few
CDR3 protein: CASSVGTAFEQYF
CDR3 DNA: TGTGCCAGCAGCGTGGGGACTGCTTTTGAGCAGTACTTC

V gene: TRBV20-1
D gene: .
J gene: TRBJ2-3
clone size: .
CDR3 protein: CSATSAERGTDTQYF
CDR3 DNA: TGCAGTGCTACCTCAGCGGAGAGGGGCACAGATACGCAGTATTTT

V gene: TRBV4-2
D gene: .
J gene: TRBJ2-7
clone size: .
CDR3 protein: CAGSQDLREEQYF
CDR3 DNA: TGTGCCGGCAGCCAAGACCTGAGGGAAGAGCAGTACTTC

V gene: TRBV7-2
D gene: TRBD2
J gene: TRBJ2-1
clone size: .
CDR3 protein: CVSSLAPVTSVRNEQFF
CDR3 DNA: TGTGTCAGCAGCTTAGCCCCGGTGACTAGCGTCCGGAATGAGCAGTTCTTC

V gene: TRBV5-6
D gene: .
J gene: TRBJ1-2
clone size: .
CDR3 protein: CASRDYIVTDQRGYTF
CDR3 DNA: TGTGCCAGCAGAGATTACATCGTAACAGACCAACGGGGCTACACCTTC

V gene: TRBV6-1
D gene: .
J gene: TRBJ1-1
clone size: .
CDR3 protein: CASSDTPEAFF
CDR3 DNA: TGTGCCAGCAGTGACACCCCTGAAGCTTTCTTT

V gene: TRBV10-3
D gene: .
J gene: TRBJ2-7
clone size: few
CDR3 protein: CAISESGSFPDEQYF
CDR3 DNA: TGTGCCATCAGTGAGTCCGGGAGCTTCCCCGACGAGCAGTACTTC

V gene: TRBV7-6
D gene: .
J gene: TRBJ1-1
clone size: many
CDR3 protein: CASSPQQGTEAFF
CDR3 DNA: TGTGCCAGCAGCCCCCAACAAGGAACTGAAGCTTTCTTT

V gene: TRBV20-1
D gene: .
J gene: TRBJ2-7
clone size: many
CDR3 protein: CSASQGLSSYEQYF
CDR3 DNA: TGCAGTGCTAGTCAAGGCCTCAGCTCCTACGAGCAGTACTTC

V gene: TRBV5-1
D gene: .
J gene: TRBJ2-7
clone size: .
CDR3 protein: CASSSRSRGSQNEQYF
CDR3 DNA: TGCGCCAGCAGCTCCCGGAGTAGGGGGAGCCAAAACGAGCAGTACTTC

V gene: TRBV9
D gene: .
J gene: TRBJ2-7
clone size: .
CDR3 protein: CASSVDGIATYEQYF
CDR3 DNA: TGTGCCAGCAGCGTAGATGGGATAGCGACCTACGAGCAGTACTTC

V gene: TRBV10-3
D gene: .
J gene: TRBJ2-6
clone size: .
CDR3 protein: CAFSDLQGDYSGANVVTF
CDR3 DNA: TGTGCCTTCAGTGATCTCCAGGGTGACTACTCTGGGGCCAACGTCGTGACTTTC

V gene: TRBV28
D gene: TRBD1
J gene: TRBJ1-5
clone size: .
CDR3 protein: CASSFYRGLGGQPQHF
CDR3 DNA: TGTGCCAGCAGTTTTTACAGGGGGCTGGGGGGTCAGCCCCAGCATTTT